Listed here are 32 T cell receptor beta chains from one sample, sequenced in a study of shared clonotypes between healthy human individuals. Generated by immunoSEQ multiplex PCR, the TCRdb table keeps only in-frame clones and is missing some. The sample carries roughly 2,500,000 clones, 90% to 95% recorded once. The sample taken for sequencing was naive CD4+ T cells from PBMCs. Indicated subset: CD45RA+ positively selected. These receptors were taken from a man between 18 and 35 years old in good health. Some clones in this sample may be carry-over from other donors' samples.

The rearrangement uses TRBV6-6 and TRBJ2-7; the D gene is possibly TRBD2 (6 bases). V was shortened by 8 bases and J by 7 bases, with 18 bases between the two germline ends. Germline V gene sequence: CDR1 MNHNY, CDR2 SVGAGI (reference sequence). The CDR3 runs to 13 residues. The CDR3 sequence: CASLAVPPGEQYF. CDR3 DNA sequence: TGTGCCAGCTTAGCGGTCCCCCCAGGGGAGCAGTACTTC.

CDR3 in DNA: TGTGCCAGCAGCCAGGCTTATCTAAACACCATATATTTT. The encoded protein is CASSQAYLNTIYF. The chain uses TRBV28 and TRBJ1-3; the D is unclear. Germline assignment: CDR1 MDHEN and CDR2 SYDVKM. The V end was cut by 6 bases, the J end by 6 bases, with 12 bases between. CDR3 size: 13 residues. The variable domain in full, completed from reference TRBV28 and TRBJ1-3, reads DVKVTQSSRYLVKRTGEKVFLECVQDMDHENMFWYRQDPGLGLRLIYFSYDVKMKEKGDIPEGYSVSREKKERFSLILESASTNQTSMYLCASSQAYLNTIYFGEGSWLTVV.

The chain has TRBV5-1 and TRBJ2-3; 9 bases agree with TRBD2. Trimming removed 0 bases from V and 4 bases from J; junction bases left unmatched: 6. This CDR3 comprises 16 residues. Germline-derived CDR1 and CDR2 are SGHRS and YFSETQ. The CDR3 sequence is CASSLDLAGGADTQYF. The CDR3 DNA reads as TGCGCCAGCAGCTTGGACCTCGCGGGAGGGGCAGATACGCAGTATTTT. The whole variable domain, filled in from reference TRBV5-1 and TRBJ2-3, reads KAGVTQTPRYLIKTRGQQVTLSCSPISGHRSVSWYQQTPGQGLQFLFEYFSETQRNKGNFPGRFSGRQFSNSRSEMNVSTLELGDSALYLCASSLDLAGGADTQYFGPGTRLTVL.

The chain recombines TRBV5-1 with TRBJ1-1; 11 bases map to TRBD1. Germline lookup yields CDR1 SGHRS and CDR2 YFSETQ. This CDR3 is 15 amino acids long. The J segment lost 5 bases and the V segment lost 0 bases, leaving 3 bases of the junction unmatched. The CDR3 here is CASSLVGTGGTEAFF. CDR3 bases: TGCGCCAGCAGCTTGGTTGGGACAGGGGGAACTGAAGCTTTCTTT.

The V and J genes are TRBV19 and TRBJ1-1, with D maybe TRBD1 (6 bases). This CDR3 comprises 15 residues. The V end lost 5 bases, the J end lost 0 bases, and 13 bases lay between the germline ends. Looked up from germline, CDR1 is LNHDA and CDR2 is SQIVND (reference sequence). CDR3 in DNA: TGTGCCAGTAGTCCCCGGACAGCGTTGAACACTGAAGCTTTCTTT. This translates into CASSPRTALNTEAFF.

The chain couples TRBV28 to TRBJ2-7, with D hard to call. Trimming removed 6 bases at V and 2 bases at J, with 11 bases between. Germline V gives CDR1 MDHEN, CDR2 SYDVKM. The CDR3 consists of 13 residues. The CDR3 sequence: CASRRTATYEQYF. In DNA form, the CDR3 reads TGTGCCAGCAGGAGGACGGCAACCTACGAGCAGTACTTC.

The rearrangement joins TRBV7-8 to TRBJ1-2; unclear D gene. CDR1 is SGHVS and CDR2 is FQNEAQ in the germline V gene. This CDR3 is 12 amino acids long. V was shortened by 5 bases and J by 7 bases, with 11 bases between the two germline ends. The CDR3 here is CASSLPRRGYTF. CDR3 DNA: TGTGCCAGCAGCCTACCCCGTCGTGGCTACACCTTC.

The chain carries TRBV5-1 and TRBJ1-4, with D possibly matching TRBD1 (5 bases). The germline V gene has CDR1 SGHRS and CDR2 YFSETQ. The V end was cut by 5 bases, the J end by 6 bases, with 14 bases between. The CDR3 covers 14 residues. CDR3 region: CASSGRVGDEKLFF. CDR3 in DNA: TGCGCCAGCAGTGGCAGGGTGGGCGATGAAAAACTGTTTTTT.

V and J are TRBV5-1 and TRBJ2-1, with a weak D call TRBD1 (6 bases). The CDR3 length is 16 residues. Trimming cost V 4 bases and J 1 base, with 15 bases left between them. The germline V gene has CDR1 SGHRS and CDR2 YFSETQ. Written as DNA, the CDR3 is TGCGCCAGCAGCAACACAGGGAAGGGGTCCTACAATGAGCAGTTCTTC. This sequence encodes CASSNTGKGSYNEQFF.

About this clone: Other DNA sequences in this sample translate to the same CDR3. This chain uses TRBV5-6 with TRBJ2-7, with 7 bases lining up with TRBD1. Trimming removed 0 bases from V and 0 bases from J; junction bases left unmatched: 3. This CDR3 spans 15 amino acids. Germline-derived CDR1 and CDR2 are SGHDT and YYEEEE. The CDR3 reads CASSLVGTASYEQYF. CDR3 DNA: TGTGCCAGCAGCTTGGTAGGGACAGCCTCCTACGAGCAGTACTTC.

As regards this clone: The limits of the CDR3 on the DNA are not certain, so only TCRdb's listed CDR3 is given. CDR3: CASSSSSSETQYF. The V and J genes are TRBV28 and TRBJ2-5; the DNA was not compared with TRBD2, the D call given in the table. CDR1 is MDHEN, CDR2 SYDVKM, per germline. The CDR3 is made up of 13 amino acids, end residues included.

The chain links TRBV5-1 to TRBJ2-3; 9 bases line up with TRBD2. This CDR3 comprises 15 residues. Germline CDR1 and CDR2: SGHRS and YFSETQ. Trimming removed 0 bases from V and 4 bases from J; junction bases left unmatched: 3. The chain's CDR3 is CASSLGLADADTQYF. The CDR3 DNA is TGCGCCAGCAGCTTGGGACTAGCGGACGCAGATACGCAGTATTTT.

A note on this clone: At the DNA level, this CDR3 is encoded by other sequences in the same sample as well. CDR3 protein: CAWSDGWGIPPTNTEAFF. The CDR3 DNA is TGTGCCTGGAGTGACGGATGGGGGATCCCACCTACGAACACTGAAGCTTTCTTT. The chain couples TRBV30 to TRBJ1-1, with D perhaps matching TRBD1 (5 bases). Trimming removed 1 base at V and 1 base at J, with 22 bases between. The CDR3 extends over 18 amino acids. Germline values: CDR1 GTSNPN, CDR2 SVGIG (reference sequence).

This chain connects TRBV6-1 to TRBJ2-5, with 7 bases aligning to TRBD2. The CDR3 contains 17 residues. With V trimmed by 3 bases and J by 5 bases, 15 bases remained unmatched. The germline gives CDR1 MNHNS, CDR2 SASEGT. The CDR3 protein is CASSDALAAGRRETQYF. CDR3 nucleotides: TGTGCCAGCAGTGATGCCCTAGCGGCGGGAAGGAGGGAGACCCAGTACTTC.

Remarks on this clone: The same CDR3 can be traced to other DNA sequences in this sample. V is TRBV27 and J is TRBJ2-6; D ambiguous. CDR3 size: 13 residues. Trimming removed 3 bases from V and 4 bases from J, with 4 bases in between. The germline gives CDR1 MNHEY, CDR2 SMNVEV (reference sequence). The CDR3 sequence is CASSFAGANVLTF. In nucleotides, the CDR3 is TGTGCCAGCAGTTTTGCCGGGGCCAACGTCCTGACTTTC.

The J gene is TRBJ2-3, the V gene TRBV28, with 7 bases identical to TRBD1. V dropped 6 bases and J dropped 6; count of bases not matched to a gene: 15. From germline, CDR1 is MDHEN and CDR2 SYDVKM. The length of the CDR3 is 16 residues. CDR3 bases: TGTGCCAGCAGCGTTCCCAACTACAGGGGAGTTGATACGCAGTATTTT. This gives the protein CASSVPNYRGVDTQYF.

The genes are TRBV7-3 and TRBJ2-5, with 8 bases that match TRBD1. CDR3 size: 15 residues. The trim removed 7 bases at V and 5 bases at J, leaving 12 bases unmatched. Germline lookup yields CDR1 SGHTA and CDR2 FQGTGA. CDR3 loop: CASTLTGDPAETQYF. The CDR3 nucleotides read TGTGCCAGCACCCTGACAGGGGATCCAGCGGAGACCCAGTACTTC.

Note on this clone: The same CDR3 arises from other DNA sequences in this sample as well. The rearrangement links TRBV19 to TRBJ2-7, with 8 bases that match TRBD1. CDR1 LNHDA and CDR2 SQIVND come from the germline V gene (reference sequence). The CDR3 covers 15 residues. The junction had 4 bases not matched to a gene; V was cut back by 0 bases and J by 3 bases. The CDR3 region is CASSIDGQGRYEQYF. The CDR3 DNA sequence: TGTGCCAGTAGTATAGACGGACAGGGCCGCTACGAGCAGTACTTC. Looking up the rest from reference TRBV19 and TRBJ2-7 gives the full variable domain: DGGITQSPKYLFRKEGQNVTLSCEQNLNHDAMYWYRQDPGQGLRLIYYSQIVNDFQKGDIAEGYSVSREKKESFPLTVTSAQKNPTAFYLCASSIDGQGRYEQYFGPGTRLTVT.

This clone was counted only a few times. The rearrangement joins TRBV7-3 to TRBJ1-1, with D maybe TRBD1 (5 bases). Germline V gene sequence: CDR1 SGHTA, CDR2 FQGTGA. The CDR3 length is 12 residues. V was trimmed by 5 bases and J by 8 bases, leaving 12 bases between them. The chain's CDR3 is CASSLPGREAFF. The CDR3, as DNA: TGTGCCAGCAGCCTCCCAGGGAGGGAAGCTTTCTTT.

The chain uses TRBV5-1 and TRBJ1-1, with D possibly TRBD1 on 5 matching bases. From germline, CDR1 is SGHRS and CDR2 YFSETQ. This CDR3 comprises 17 residues. Trimming took 0 bases from V and 3 from J, leaving 18 bases between them. Here the CDR3 DNA reads TGCGCCAGCAGCTTGGTCGCCGGGGGGTTTGGGGACACTGAAGCTTTCTTT. It encodes CASSLVAGGFGDTEAFF. Full variable domain (missing parts from reference TRBV5-1 and TRBJ1-1): KAGVTQTPRYLIKTRGQQVTLSCSPISGHRSVSWYQQTPGQGLQFLFEYFSETQRNKGNFPGRFSGRQFSNSRSEMNVSTLELGDSALYLCASSLVAGGFGDTEAFFGQGTRLTVV.

This chain uses TRBV30 with TRBJ1-1, with TRBD1 identical over 7 bases. Germline V gives CDR1 GTSNPN, CDR2 SVGIG (reference sequence). The V and J ends lost 1 base and 1 base, in that order; junction bases with no gene match: 3. The CDR3 covers 14 residues. CDR3: CAWSAGQQNTEAFF. The CDR3 DNA is TGTGCCTGGAGTGCGGGACAGCAGAACACTGAAGCTTTCTTT.

This chain links TRBV5-1 with TRBJ2-3; 8 bases agree with TRBD2. The trim removed 1 base at V and 5 bases at J, leaving 9 bases unmatched. The germline CDR1 and CDR2 sequences are SGHRS and YFSETQ. The CDR3 has 16 amino acids. The CDR3 DNA follows: TGCGCCAGCAGCTTGTTAGCGGGAATGATTCGAGATACGCAGTATTTT. Translation: CASSLLAGMIRDTQYF.

This clone occurred a few times. The rearrangement joins TRBV6-1 to TRBJ1-5; D gene unclear. V lost 1 base to trimming and J lost 6 bases, with 7 bases between them. The CDR3 consists of 13 residues. The germline V gene encodes CDR1 MNHNS and CDR2 SASEGT. Here the CDR3 DNA reads TGTGCCAGCAGTGAAGGCGTTCGTCAGCCCCAGCATTTT. Amino acids: CASSEGVRQPQHF.

This rearrangement joins TRBV7-9 to TRBJ1-4; 8 bases are a match to TRBD1. The length of the CDR3 is 15 residues. Germline CDR1 reads SEHNR; CDR2 reads FQNEAQ (reference sequence). J was trimmed by 7 bases and V by 5 bases; bases with no gene match: 9. Written as DNA, the CDR3 is TGTGCCAGCAGCCCTCCGGGACAGGTAGCTGAAAAACTGTTTTTT. It yields the protein CASSPPGQVAEKLFF.

The J gene is TRBJ1-3, the V gene TRBV5-1; 9 bases are shared with TRBD1. This CDR3 has 16 amino acids. Germline trimming cut 4 bases from V and 3 bases from J; bases unmatched to any gene: 8. CDR1 SGHRS and CDR2 YFSETQ come from the germline V gene. The CDR3 DNA is TGCGCCAGCAGCCTCGCGGGACAGGGACGTGGAAACACCATATATTTT. Its translation is CASSLAGQGRGNTIYF.

This clone was found once. The V call is TRBV28, the J call TRBJ2-1; D is uncertain. Germline CDR1 and CDR2: MDHEN and SYDVKM. The CDR3 length is 15 residues. Trimming removed 5 bases at V and 12 bases at J, with 23 bases between. The CDR3 coding sequence is TGTGCCAGCAGTCCCAACCCCTACGGGTCCCTTGGGCAGTTCTTC. Translation: CASSPNPYGSLGQFF.

J is TRBJ2-7 and V is TRBV2, with 8 bases aligning to TRBD2. This CDR3 has 15 amino acids. CDR1 and CDR2 (germline): SNHLY, FYNNEI. V dropped 5 bases and J dropped 2; count of bases not matched to a gene: 8. The CDR3 here is CASSRRLAQTYEQYF. In DNA, the CDR3 is TGTGCCAGCAGTCGGAGACTAGCGCAGACCTACGAGCAGTACTTC.

The chain combines TRBV5-1 with TRBJ2-1, with TRBD2 identical over 13 bases. In germline, CDR1 is SGHRS, CDR2 YFSETQ. The V and J ends lost 7 bases and 0 bases, in that order; junction bases with no gene match: 7. The CDR3 is 17 amino acids. In DNA form, the CDR3 reads TGCGCCAGCGCGGGACTAGCGGGACCGAGCTCCTACAATGAGCAGTTCTTC. Translation gives CASAGLAGPSSYNEQFF.

The chain recombines TRBV6-1 with TRBJ1-1; 8 bases fit TRBD1. The CDR3 is 16 amino acids. With 0 bases clipped from V and 3 bases from J, the junction kept 6 bases outside the gene matches. The germline V gene has CDR1 MNHNS and CDR2 SASEGT. Here the CDR3 reads CASSEAMAGGYTEAFF. Written as DNA, the CDR3 is TGTGCCAGCAGTGAAGCGATGGCAGGGGGCTACACTGAAGCTTTCTTT.

This chain links TRBV7-9 with TRBJ1-4, with TRBD1 identical over 7 bases. Germline-derived CDR1 and CDR2 are SEHNR and FQNEAQ (reference sequence). Trimming removed 5 bases from V and 14 bases from J; junction bases left unmatched: 8. The CDR3 length is 12 residues. The CDR3 bases are TGTGCCAGCAGCCTAGAGACAGGGAGGCTGTTTTTT. This codes for CASSLETGRLFF.

This clone was detected once. The sample has other DNA sequences that encode this CDR3 too. The chain uses TRBV6-5 and TRBJ2-7; TRBD1 aligns across 10 bases. V shed 3 bases, J shed 2 bases, and the junction held 4 bases outside the gene matches. This CDR3 contains 15 residues. Germline V CDR1 and CDR2: MNHEY, SVGAGI. CDR3 sequence reads: CASSYRDRGTYEQYF. Written as DNA, the CDR3 is TGTGCCAGCAGTTATCGGGACAGGGGAACCTACGAGCAGTACTTC.

The chain recombines TRBV18 with TRBJ2-7; 9 nucleotides align to TRBD1. The CDR3 length is 14 residues. Germline CDR1 reads KGHSH; CDR2 reads LQKENI. The V segment lost 3 bases and the J segment 5 bases; nucleotides outside the gene matches: 5. The CDR3 DNA reads as TGTGCCAGCTCACCGAAGGACAGGGGCCACGAGCAGTACTTC. It is translated as CASSPKDRGHEQYF.